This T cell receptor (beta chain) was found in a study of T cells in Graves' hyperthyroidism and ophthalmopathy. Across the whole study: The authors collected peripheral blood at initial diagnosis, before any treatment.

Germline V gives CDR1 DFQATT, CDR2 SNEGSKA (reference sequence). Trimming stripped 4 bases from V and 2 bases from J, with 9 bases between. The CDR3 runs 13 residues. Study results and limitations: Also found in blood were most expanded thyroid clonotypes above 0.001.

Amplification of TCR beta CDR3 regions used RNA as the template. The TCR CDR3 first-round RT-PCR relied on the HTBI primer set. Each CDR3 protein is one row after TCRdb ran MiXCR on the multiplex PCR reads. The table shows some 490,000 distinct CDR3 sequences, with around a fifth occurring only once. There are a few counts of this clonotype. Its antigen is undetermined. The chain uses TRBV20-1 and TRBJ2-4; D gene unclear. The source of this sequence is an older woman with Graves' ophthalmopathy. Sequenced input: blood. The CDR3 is CSAITGPKNIQYF. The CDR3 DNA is TGCAGTGCTATTACCGGGCCCAAAAACATTCAGTACTTC.